The clone carrying this T cell receptor beta chain was counted a few times. Amplification targeted TCR beta CDR3 regions from RNA transcripts. TCR CDR3 underwent first-round RT-PCR with the HTBI primer set. In TCRdb, the multiplex PCR reads were re-called with MiXCR into one record per CDR3 protein. The top ten hold roughly a fifth of the sample, which has under 200,000 distinct CDR3 sequences, roughly 9.4% seen once. CDR3 length: 14 residues. V shed 8 bases and J shed 3 bases, with 14 bases lying between them. Germline CDR1 reads MGHDK; CDR2 reads SYGVNS. At first hyperthyroidism diagnosis, before any ophthalmopathy symptoms, the blood sample was collected. The data were taken from a study of T cells in Graves' hyperthyroidism and ophthalmopathy.

The genes are TRBV25-1 and TRBJ1-5, with D perhaps matching TRBD1 (6 bases). Source material: blood. The TCR sequence derives from a woman younger than 35 with Graves' hyperthyroidism that later progressed to Graves' ophthalmopathy. In DNA, the CDR3 is TGTGCCAGCCGAAAAACAGGGATCAATCAGCCCCAGCATTTT. The encoded protein is CASRKTGINQPQHF.